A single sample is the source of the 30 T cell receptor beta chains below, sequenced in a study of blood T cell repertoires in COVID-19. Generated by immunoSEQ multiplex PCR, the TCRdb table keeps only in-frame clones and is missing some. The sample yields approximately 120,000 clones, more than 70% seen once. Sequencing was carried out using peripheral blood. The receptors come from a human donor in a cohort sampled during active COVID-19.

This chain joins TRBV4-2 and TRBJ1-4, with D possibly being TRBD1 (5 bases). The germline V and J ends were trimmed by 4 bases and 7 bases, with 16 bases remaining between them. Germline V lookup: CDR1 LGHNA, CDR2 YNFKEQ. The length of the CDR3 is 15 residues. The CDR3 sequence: CASSPGSWVAEKLFF. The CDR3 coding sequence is TGTGCCAGCAGCCCAGGGTCATGGGTGGCTGAAAAACTGTTTTTT.

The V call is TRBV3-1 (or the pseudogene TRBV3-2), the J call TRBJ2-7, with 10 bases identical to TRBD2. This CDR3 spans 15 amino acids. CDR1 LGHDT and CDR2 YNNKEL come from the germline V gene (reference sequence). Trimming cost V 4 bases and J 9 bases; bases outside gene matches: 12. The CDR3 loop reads CASSLSGTSGNRQYF. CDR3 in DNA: TGTGCCAGCAGCCTCAGCGGCACTAGCGGGAATAGGCAGTACTTC.

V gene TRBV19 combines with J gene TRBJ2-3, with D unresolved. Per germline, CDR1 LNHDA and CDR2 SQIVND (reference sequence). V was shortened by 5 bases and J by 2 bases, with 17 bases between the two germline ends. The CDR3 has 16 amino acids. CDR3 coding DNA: TGTGCCAGTAGTCCCCGCGGTTATGGCCTCACAGATACGCAGTATTTT. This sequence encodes CASSPRGYGLTDTQYF.

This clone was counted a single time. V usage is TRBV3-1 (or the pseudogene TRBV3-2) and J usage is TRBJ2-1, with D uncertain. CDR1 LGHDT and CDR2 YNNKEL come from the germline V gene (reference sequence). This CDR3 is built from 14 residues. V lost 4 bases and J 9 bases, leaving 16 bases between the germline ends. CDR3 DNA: TGTGCCAGCAGCCGTAACACATTTGCTTCTGAGCAGTTCTTC. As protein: CASSRNTFASEQFF.

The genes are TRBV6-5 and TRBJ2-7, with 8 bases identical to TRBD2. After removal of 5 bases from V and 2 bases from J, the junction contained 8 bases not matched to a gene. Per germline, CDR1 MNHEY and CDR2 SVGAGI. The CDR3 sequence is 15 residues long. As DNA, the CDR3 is TGTGCCAGCAGTCAGAGCGGGAGAAGTACCTACGAGCAGTACTTC. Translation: CASSQSGRSTYEQYF.

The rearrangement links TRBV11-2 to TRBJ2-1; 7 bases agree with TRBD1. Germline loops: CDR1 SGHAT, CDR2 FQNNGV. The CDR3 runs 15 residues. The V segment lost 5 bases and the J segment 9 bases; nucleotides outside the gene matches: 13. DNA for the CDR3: TGTGCCAGCAGCCCCCACCTCGGACAGGCGAGTGAGCAGTTCTTC. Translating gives CASSPHLGQASEQFF.

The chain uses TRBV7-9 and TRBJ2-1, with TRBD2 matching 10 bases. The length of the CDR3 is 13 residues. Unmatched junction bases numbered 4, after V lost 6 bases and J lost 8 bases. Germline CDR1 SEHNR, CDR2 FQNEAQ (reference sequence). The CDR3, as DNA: TGTGCCAGCAGGCCTAGCGGGAGTGATGAGCAGTTCTTC. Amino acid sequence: CASRPSGSDEQFF.

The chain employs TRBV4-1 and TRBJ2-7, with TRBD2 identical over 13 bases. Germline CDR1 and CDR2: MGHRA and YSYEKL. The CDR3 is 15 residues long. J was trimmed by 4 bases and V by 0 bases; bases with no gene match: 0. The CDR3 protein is CASSQEGLAGYEQYF. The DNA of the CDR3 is TGCGCCAGCAGCCAAGAGGGACTAGCGGGATACGAGCAGTACTTC.

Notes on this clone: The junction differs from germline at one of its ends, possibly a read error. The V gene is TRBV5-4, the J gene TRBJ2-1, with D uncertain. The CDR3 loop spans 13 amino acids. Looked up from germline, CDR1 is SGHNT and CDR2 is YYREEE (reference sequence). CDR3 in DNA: TGTGCCAGCAGCTCCCCCCCCTACTATGAGCAGTTCTTC. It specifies CASSSPPYYEQFF.

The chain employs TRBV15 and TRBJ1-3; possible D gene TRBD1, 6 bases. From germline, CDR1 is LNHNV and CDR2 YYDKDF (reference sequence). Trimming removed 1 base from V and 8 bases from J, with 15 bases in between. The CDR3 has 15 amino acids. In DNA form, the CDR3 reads TGTGCCACCAGCAGAGCCCTTTGGGACACGCACACCATATATTTT. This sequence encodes CATSRALWDTHTIYF. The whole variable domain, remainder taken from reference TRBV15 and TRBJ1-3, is DAMVIQNPRYQVTQFGKPVTLSCSQTLNHNVMYWYQQKSSQAPKLLFHYYDKDFNNEADTPDNFQSRRPNTSFCFLDIRSPGLGDTAMYLCATSRALWDTHTIYFGEGSWLTVV.

DNA for the CDR3: TGTGCCAGCAGTTTGGGCCATAACTATGGCTACACCTTC. The encoded protein is CASSLGHNYGYTF. This chain joins TRBV28 and TRBJ1-2; D not resolved. The V end was cut by 3 bases, the J end by 1 base, with 6 bases between. The germline V gene has CDR1 MDHEN and CDR2 SYDVKM. The CDR3 spans 13 residues.

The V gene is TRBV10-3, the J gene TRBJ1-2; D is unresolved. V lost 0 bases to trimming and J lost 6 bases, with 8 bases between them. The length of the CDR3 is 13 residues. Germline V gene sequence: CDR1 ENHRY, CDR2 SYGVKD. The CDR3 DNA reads TGTGCCATCAGTGAGTCGTTGGGCCATGGCTACACCTTC. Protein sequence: CAISESLGHGYTF.

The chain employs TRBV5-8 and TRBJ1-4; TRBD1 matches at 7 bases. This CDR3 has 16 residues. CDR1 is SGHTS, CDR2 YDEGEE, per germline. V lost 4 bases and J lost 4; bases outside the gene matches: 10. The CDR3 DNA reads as TGTGCCAGCAGCCCGGAACGGGACAGACGTAATGAAAAACTGTTTTTT. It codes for CASSPERDRRNEKLFF.

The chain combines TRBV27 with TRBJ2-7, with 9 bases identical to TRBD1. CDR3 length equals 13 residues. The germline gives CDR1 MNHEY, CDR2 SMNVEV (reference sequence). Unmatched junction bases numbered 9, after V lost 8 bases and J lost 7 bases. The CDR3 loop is CASQRTGEWEQYF. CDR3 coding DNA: TGTGCCAGCCAACGGACAGGGGAATGGGAGCAGTACTTC.

The CDR3 DNA reads TGCGCCAGCAGCTGGGAGCGGTTACAAGAGACCCAGTACTTC. This translates into CASSWERLQETQYF. The chain joins TRBV5-1 to TRBJ2-5; D possibly corresponds to TRBD2 (5 bases). In germline, CDR1 is SGHRS, CDR2 YFSETQ. The CDR3 covers 14 residues. Trimming cost V 3 bases and J 2 bases, with 11 bases left between them.

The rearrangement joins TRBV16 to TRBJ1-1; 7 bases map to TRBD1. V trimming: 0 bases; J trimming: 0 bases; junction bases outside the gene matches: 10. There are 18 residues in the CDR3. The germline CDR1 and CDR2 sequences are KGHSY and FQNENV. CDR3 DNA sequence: TGTGCCAGCAGCCAATCGATAGGTGGGGGACAGATGAACACTGAAGCTTTCTTT. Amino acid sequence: CASSQSIGGGQMNTEAFF.

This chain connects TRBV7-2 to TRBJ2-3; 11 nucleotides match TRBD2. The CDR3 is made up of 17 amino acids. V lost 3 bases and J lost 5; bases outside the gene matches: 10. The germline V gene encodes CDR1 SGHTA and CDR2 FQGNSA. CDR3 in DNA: TGTGCCAGCAGCTTCGTCCTAGCGGGAGGCCCTGGAGATACGCAGTATTTT. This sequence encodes CASSFVLAGGPGDTQYF.

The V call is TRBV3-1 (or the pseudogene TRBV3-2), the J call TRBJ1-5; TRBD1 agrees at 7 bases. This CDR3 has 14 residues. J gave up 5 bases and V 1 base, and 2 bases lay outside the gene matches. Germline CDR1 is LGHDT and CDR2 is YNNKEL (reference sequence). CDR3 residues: CASSQGGTDQPQHF. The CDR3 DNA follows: TGTGCCAGCAGCCAAGGTGGGACAGATCAGCCCCAGCATTTT.

The CDR3 spells CASSLGLVSEQYF. The CDR3 bases are TGTGCCAGCAGCTTGGGACTAGTTTCCGAGCAGTACTTC. The J gene is TRBJ2-7, the V gene TRBV11-3, with TRBD2 identical over 8 bases. The CDR3 is 13 residues long. Germline V gives CDR1 SGHNT, CDR2 YENEEA. The trim removed 3 bases at V and 6 bases at J, leaving 4 bases unmatched.

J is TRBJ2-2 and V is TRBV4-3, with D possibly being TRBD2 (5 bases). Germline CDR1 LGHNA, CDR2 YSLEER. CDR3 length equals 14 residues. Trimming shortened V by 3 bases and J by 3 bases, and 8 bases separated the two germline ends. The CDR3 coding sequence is TGCGCCAGCAGCCAGACTAAGGACACCGGGGAGCTGTTTTTT. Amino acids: CASSQTKDTGELFF.

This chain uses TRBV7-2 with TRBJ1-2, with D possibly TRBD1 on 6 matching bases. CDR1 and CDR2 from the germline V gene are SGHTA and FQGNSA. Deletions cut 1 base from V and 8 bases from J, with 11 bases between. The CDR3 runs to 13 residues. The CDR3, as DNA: TGTGCCAGCAGCTTAGACAGGGTACGAGGCTACACCTTC. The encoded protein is CASSLDRVRGYTF.

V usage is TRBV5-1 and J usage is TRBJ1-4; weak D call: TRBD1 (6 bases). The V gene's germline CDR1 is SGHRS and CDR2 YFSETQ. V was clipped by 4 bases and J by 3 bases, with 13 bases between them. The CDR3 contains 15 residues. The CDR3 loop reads CASSEGGGANEKLFF. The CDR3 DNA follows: TGCGCCAGCAGCGAGGGAGGGGGTGCTAATGAAAAACTGTTTTTT.

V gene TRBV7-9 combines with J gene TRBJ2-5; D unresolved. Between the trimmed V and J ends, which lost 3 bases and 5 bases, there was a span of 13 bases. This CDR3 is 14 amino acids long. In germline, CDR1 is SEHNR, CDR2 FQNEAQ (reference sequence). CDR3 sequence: CASSFSNFRETQYF. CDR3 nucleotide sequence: TGTGCCAGCAGCTTTTCCAACTTCCGGGAGACCCAGTACTTC. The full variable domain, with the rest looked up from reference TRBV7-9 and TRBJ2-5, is DTGVSQNPRHKITKRGQNVTFRCDPISEHNRLYWYRQTLGQGPEFLTYFQNEAQLEKSRLLSDRFSAERPKGSFSTLEIQRTEQGDSAMYLCASSFSNFRETQYFGPGTRLLVL.

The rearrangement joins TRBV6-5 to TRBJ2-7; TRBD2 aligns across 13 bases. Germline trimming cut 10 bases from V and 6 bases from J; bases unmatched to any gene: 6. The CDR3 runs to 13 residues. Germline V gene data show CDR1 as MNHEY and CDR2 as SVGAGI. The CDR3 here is CAIFGLAGAEQYF. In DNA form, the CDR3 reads TGTGCCATTTTCGGACTAGCGGGAGCCGAGCAGTACTTC.

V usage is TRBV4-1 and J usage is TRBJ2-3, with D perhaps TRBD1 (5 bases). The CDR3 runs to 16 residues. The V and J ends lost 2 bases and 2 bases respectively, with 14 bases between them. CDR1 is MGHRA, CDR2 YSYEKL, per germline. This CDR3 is CASSQSTGGSTDTQYF. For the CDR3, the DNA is TGCGCCAGCAGCCAAAGCACAGGTGGATCCACAGATACGCAGTATTTT.

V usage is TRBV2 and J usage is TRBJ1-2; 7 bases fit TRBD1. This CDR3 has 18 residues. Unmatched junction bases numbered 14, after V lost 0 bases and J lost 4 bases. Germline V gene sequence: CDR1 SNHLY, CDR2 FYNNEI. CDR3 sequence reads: CASSEARGQLGDFYGYTF. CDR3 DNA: TGTGCCAGCAGTGAAGCTCGGGGACAGCTTGGGGATTTCTATGGCTACACCTTC.

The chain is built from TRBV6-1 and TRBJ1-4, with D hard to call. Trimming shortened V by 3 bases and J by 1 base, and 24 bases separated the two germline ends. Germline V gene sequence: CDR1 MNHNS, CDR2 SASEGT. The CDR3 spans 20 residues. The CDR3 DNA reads TGTGCCAGCAGTGATTTGTCGGGAAGGCCGGGCACCCGAACTAATGAAAAACTGTTTTTT. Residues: CASSDLSGRPGTRTNEKLFF.

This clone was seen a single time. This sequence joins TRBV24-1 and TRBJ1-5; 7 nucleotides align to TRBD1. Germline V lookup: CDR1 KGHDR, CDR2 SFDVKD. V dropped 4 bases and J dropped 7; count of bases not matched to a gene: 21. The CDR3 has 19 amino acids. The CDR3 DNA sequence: TGTGCCACCAGTGACCGATCCGGGACAGACTTTTATAGGGGCCAGCCCCAGCATTTT. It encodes CATSDRSGTDFYRGQPQHF.

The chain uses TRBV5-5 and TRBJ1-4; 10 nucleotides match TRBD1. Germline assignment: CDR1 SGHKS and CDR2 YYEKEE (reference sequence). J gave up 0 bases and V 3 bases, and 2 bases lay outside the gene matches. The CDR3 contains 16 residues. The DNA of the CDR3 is TGTGCCAGCAGCTCCGGACAGGGGGCAACTAATGAAAAACTGTTTTTT. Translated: CASSSGQGATNEKLFF.

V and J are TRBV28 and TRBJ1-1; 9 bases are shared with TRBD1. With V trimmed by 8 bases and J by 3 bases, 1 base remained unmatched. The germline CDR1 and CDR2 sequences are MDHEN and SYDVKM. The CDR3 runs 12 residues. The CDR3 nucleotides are TGTGCCAGCGGGACAGGGCACACTGAAGCTTTCTTT. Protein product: CASGTGHTEAFF.